Listed here are 31 T cell receptor beta chains from one sample, sequenced in a study of T cell responses to AZD1222 COVID-19 vaccine. Clones were read by immunoSEQ multiplex PCR, and TCRdb kept only the in-frame ones, dropping some. The sample has about 170,000 clones, roughly 90% seen once. The sample consisted of peripheral blood, taken on day 0 of AZD1222 vaccination. The source of these receptors is an adult in good health.

The V and J genes are TRBV27 and TRBJ2-1, with no clear D. V was cut by 3 bases and J by 2 bases, with 11 bases left in between. Germline lookup yields CDR1 MNHEY and CDR2 SMNVEV (reference sequence). The CDR3 has 15 residues. CDR3 DNA: TGTGCCAGCAGTTTTGAAATTCGGCCCTACAATGAGCAGTTCTTC. Amino acids: CASSFEIRPYNEQFF.

The V call is TRBV19, the J call TRBJ2-6; unclear D gene. V gave up 10 bases and J gave up 2 bases, with 12 bases separating them. This CDR3 has 14 residues. Germline V lookup: CDR1 LNHDA, CDR2 SQIVND (reference sequence). The CDR3 protein is CATTFTAGANVLTF. CDR3 sequence (DNA): TGTGCCACTACTTTCACAGCTGGGGCCAACGTCCTGACTTTC.

A word on this clone: Mismatch with germline at one junction end may stem from a read error. The chain employs TRBV28 and TRBJ2-7, with 7 nucleotides matching TRBD1. This CDR3 comprises 12 residues. Per germline, CDR1 MDHEN and CDR2 SYDVKM. DNA for the CDR3: TGTGCCAGCACCAGTCAGGGGGACACTCGACTCTTC. Its translation is CASTSQGDTRLF.

The chain carries TRBV15 and TRBJ1-1, with D possibly TRBD1 on 6 matching bases. Germline V gene sequence: CDR1 LNHNV, CDR2 YYDKDF (reference sequence). V gave up 1 base and J gave up 1 base, with 19 bases separating them. This CDR3 comprises 18 residues. The CDR3 sequence is CATSRVWSGARGNTEAFF. The DNA for the CDR3 is TGTGCCACCAGCAGAGTCTGGTCGGGGGCGCGAGGGAACACTGAAGCTTTCTTT.

The CDR3: CSVTTGGGYGYTF. The CDR3 DNA is TGCAGCGTTACGACAGGGGGCGGGTATGGCTACACCTTC. The chain combines TRBV29-1 with TRBJ1-2; 10 nucleotides agree with TRBD1. The CDR3 covers 13 residues. After removal of 5 bases from V and 5 bases from J, the junction contained 5 bases not matched to a gene. Germline V gene lookup returns CDR1 SQVTM and CDR2 ANQGSEA.

This rearrangement joins TRBV5-6 to TRBJ2-7, with 14 bases identical to TRBD2. The CDR3 covers 15 residues. With V trimmed by 5 bases and J by 6 bases, 7 bases remained unmatched. CDR1 SGHDT and CDR2 YYEEEE come from the germline V gene. The CDR3 DNA reads as TGTGCCAGCAGTCAACCGGGACTAGCGGGAGTCGAGCAGTACTTC. Amino acids: CASSQPGLAGVEQYF.

V and J are TRBV30 and TRBJ1-2; D unclear. The CDR3 has 12 amino acids. Germline CDR1 GTSNPN, CDR2 SVGIG (reference sequence). Trimming took 4 bases from V and 0 from J, leaving 6 bases between them. In nucleotides, the CDR3 is TGTGCCTGGACCTACTCTAACTATGGCTACACCTTC. This gives the protein CAWTYSNYGYTF.

J is TRBJ1-2 and V is TRBV9; D unresolved. Trimming removed 0 bases from V and 4 bases from J, with 13 bases in between. This CDR3 has 15 residues. Germline-derived CDR1 and CDR2 are SGDLS and YYNGEE. The CDR3: CASSVGNLVGYGYTF. DNA of the CDR3: TGTGCCAGCAGCGTAGGGAATCTAGTGGGCTATGGCTACACCTTC.

This clone was seen only once. This sequence joins TRBV7-9 and TRBJ1-2; 9 bases are shared with TRBD1. The CDR3 sequence is 15 residues long. With 5 bases clipped from V and 1 base from J, the junction kept 5 bases outside the gene matches. In germline, CDR1 is SEHNR, CDR2 FQNEAQ (reference sequence). CDR3 DNA sequence: TGTGCCAGCAGCGACGGGACAGGGATTAACTATGGCTACACCTTC. Protein product: CASSDGTGINYGYTF.

The chain is built from TRBV19 and TRBJ1-2; D may be TRBD1 (5 bases). Per germline, CDR1 LNHDA and CDR2 SQIVND (reference sequence). V gave up 6 bases and J gave up 3 bases, with 11 bases separating them. This CDR3 spans 13 amino acids. The CDR3 DNA sequence: TGTGCCAGTAGCCCGGGACTTTACTATGGCTACACCTTC. It codes for CASSPGLYYGYTF.

This chain links TRBV11-2 with TRBJ1-2; D unresolved. This CDR3 contains 11 residues. V lost 8 bases to trimming and J lost 8 bases, with 12 bases between them. In germline, CDR1 is SGHAT, CDR2 FQNNGV. CDR3 in amino acids: CASLGLSGYTF. CDR3 DNA: TGTGCCAGCCTGGGTTTATCGGGCTACACCTTC.

V and J are TRBV27 and TRBJ2-7, with D possibly TRBD1 on 6 matching bases. This CDR3 comprises 14 residues. The germline V and J ends were trimmed by 5 bases and 2 bases, with 13 bases remaining between them. Per germline, CDR1 MNHEY and CDR2 SMNVEV (reference sequence). The CDR3 nucleotides are TGTGCCAGCAGTCCTTCAGACAGGACCTACGAGCAGTACTTC. This sequence encodes CASSPSDRTYEQYF.

The CDR3 DNA sequence: TGTGCCAGCAGCTTTAGAAGCTCCTACAATGAGCAGTTCTTC. As protein: CASSFRSSYNEQFF. The chain links TRBV7-8 to TRBJ2-1; no definite D call. The CDR3 spans 14 residues. The germline gives CDR1 SGHVS, CDR2 FQNEAQ. Trimming removed 3 bases at V and 0 bases at J, with 6 bases between.

The gene calls are TRBV20-1 and TRBJ2-1; D may be TRBD1 or TRBD2 (5 bases each). Germline assignment: CDR1 DFQATT and CDR2 SNEGSKA (reference sequence). V was pared by 5 bases and J by 9 bases, with 11 bases between. The CDR3 length is 11 residues. Here the CDR3 reads CSAPRDAEQFF. In nucleotides, the CDR3 is TGCAGTGCTCCACGGGACGCTGAGCAGTTCTTC.

The chain has TRBV7-9 and TRBJ1-3, with 7 bases fitting TRBD1. V lost 1 base to trimming and J lost 0 bases; unmatched junction nucleotides: 3. Germline lookup yields CDR1 SEHNR and CDR2 FQNEAQ (reference sequence). This CDR3 has 16 amino acids. CDR3 DNA sequence: TGTGCCAGCAGCTTAGTGACAGGGCTCTCTGGAAACACCATATATTTT. It specifies CASSLVTGLSGNTIYF.

Note on this clone: This specimen includes other DNA sequences encoding the same CDR3. V gene TRBV24-1 combines with J gene TRBJ2-3; TRBD2 agrees at 9 bases. CDR1 and CDR2 from the germline V gene are KGHDR and SFDVKD. V lost 3 bases to trimming and J lost 3 bases; unmatched junction nucleotides: 6. This CDR3 is 16 amino acids long. The CDR3 DNA sequence: TGTGCCACCAGTGATCCAGCGGGAGGCGGGACAGATACGCAGTATTTT. Amino acids: CATSDPAGGGTDTQYF.

This clone was observed a few times. The J gene is TRBJ2-2, the V gene TRBV2, with TRBD1 matching 7 bases. J was trimmed by 4 bases and V by 6 bases; bases with no gene match: 5. The CDR3 consists of 14 residues. CDR1 is SNHLY, CDR2 FYNNEI, per germline. CDR3 sequence: CASSDEGATGELFF. The CDR3 region has the DNA TGTGCCAGCAGCGACGAGGGGGCCACCGGGGAGCTGTTTTTT.

This chain joins TRBV3-1 (or the pseudogene TRBV3-2) and TRBJ2-7, with 7 bases lining up with TRBD2. This CDR3 has 15 residues. CDR1 is LGHDT, CDR2 YNNKEL, per germline (reference sequence). The ends lost 0 bases at V and 7 bases at J; junction bases unmatched: 9. CDR3 DNA sequence: TGTGCCAGCAGCCAAGAGGGAAGACGGACTAGGGAGCAGTACTTC. Translated: CASSQEGRRTREQYF.

CDR3: CASSVNPGTRLGGYGYTF. The CDR3 coding sequence is TGTGCCAGCAGCGTTAATCCCGGGACACGATTAGGGGGTTATGGCTACACCTTC. The chain couples TRBV7-9 to TRBJ1-2, with D possibly being TRBD1 (6 bases). The length of the CDR3 is 18 residues. CDR1 and CDR2 (germline): SEHNR, FQNEAQ (reference sequence). V lost 5 bases and J 5 bases, leaving 27 bases between the germline ends.

V and J are TRBV18 and TRBJ1-3; D not resolved. Germline lookup yields CDR1 KGHSH and CDR2 LQKENI. This CDR3 region has 11 residues. The ends were cut back, 6 bases at V and 4 bases at J, with 4 bases in the middle. The CDR3 protein is CASSVGNTIYF. The DNA for the CDR3 is TGTGCCAGCTCTGTAGGAAACACCATATATTTT.

The chain has TRBV5-1 and TRBJ2-2, with D possibly being TRBD1 or TRBD2 (5 bases each). This CDR3 has 16 residues. Germline CDR1 and CDR2: SGHRS and YFSETQ. The ends were cut back, 4 bases at V and 3 bases at J, with 16 bases in the middle. CDR3 protein: CASSNQLGVDTGELFF. The CDR3 DNA reads TGCGCCAGCAGCAACCAATTGGGGGTGGACACCGGGGAGCTGTTTTTT.

The rearrangement links TRBV7-2 to TRBJ2-1, with 9 bases lining up with TRBD1. Trimming removed 4 bases from V and 7 bases from J; junction bases left unmatched: 5. Germline V gene sequence: CDR1 SGHTA, CDR2 FQGNSA. The CDR3 contains 14 residues. CDR3 DNA: TGTGCCAGCAGCTCAGGACAGGGGTGGAATGAGCAGTTCTTC. This encodes CASSSGQGWNEQFF. The complete variable domain, with remaining parts taken from reference TRBV7-2 and TRBJ2-1, reads GAGVSQSPSNKVTEKGKDVELRCDPISGHTALYWYRQSLGQGLEFLIYFQGNSAPDKSGLPSDRFSAERTGGSVSTLTIQRTQQEDSAVYLCASSSGQGWNEQFFGPGTRLTVL.

V and J are TRBV5-1 and TRBJ2-3; D is possibly TRBD2 (5 bases). This CDR3 is built from 14 residues. V gave up 4 bases and J gave up 0 bases, with 9 bases separating them. Looked up from germline, CDR1 is SGHRS and CDR2 is YFSETQ. The CDR3 coding sequence is TGCGCCAGCAGCGGGAGTCTTAGCACAGATACGCAGTATTTT. Translation: CASSGSLSTDTQYF.

This chain joins TRBV29-1 and TRBJ2-5, with D unresolved. V gave up 2 bases and J gave up 9 bases, with 19 bases separating them. The CDR3 is 14 residues long. Germline CDR1 SQVTM, CDR2 ANQGSEA. CDR3 residues: CSVETPGPIRPQYF. The CDR3 DNA is TGCAGCGTTGAAACTCCGGGCCCCATCCGGCCCCAGTACTTC.

The chain joins TRBV18 to TRBJ1-3; tentatively, D is TRBD1 (6 bases). The CDR3 loop spans 17 amino acids. Germline values: CDR1 KGHSH, CDR2 LQKENI. Trimming took 4 bases from V and 0 from J, leaving 16 bases between them. This chain's CDR3 is CASSQNGQQISGNTIYF. DNA for the CDR3: TGTGCCAGCTCACAAAACGGACAGCAAATCTCTGGAAACACCATATATTTT.

V is TRBV12-5 and J is TRBJ1-5; 10 bases line up with TRBD1. The ends lost 7 bases at V and 0 bases at J; junction bases unmatched: 9. This CDR3 is 17 amino acids long. The germline V gene encodes CDR1 LGHNT and CDR2 FRNRAP. The CDR3 is CASEAGTGVYSNQPQHF. CDR3 bases: TGTGCTAGTGAGGCCGGGACAGGGGTCTATAGCAATCAGCCCCAGCATTTT.

This rearrangement joins TRBV9 to TRBJ2-1; D call uncertain. Trimming took 4 bases from V and 5 from J, leaving 13 bases between them. From germline, CDR1 is SGDLS and CDR2 YYNGEE. The CDR3 covers 14 residues. The CDR3 DNA is TGTGCCAGCAGCTCAGGATCGAGCAACAATGAGCAGTTCTTC. This sequence encodes CASSSGSSNNEQFF.

The count of this clone is one. One end of the junction is discordant with germline, which a read error may explain. This chain joins TRBV2 and TRBJ1-3, with 10 positions matching TRBD1. Germline V CDR1 and CDR2: SNHLY, FYNNEI. The CDR3 sequence is 13 residues long. This CDR3 reads CANRQGAGNTIYF. The CDR3 bases are TGTGCCAACCGACAGGGGGCTGGGAACACCATATATTTT.

CDR3 region: CASSHSGGVYEQYF. CDR3 coding DNA: TGTGCCAGCAGCCATAGCGGGGGGGTCTACGAGCAGTACTTC. V gene TRBV5-4 combines with J gene TRBJ2-7, with 11 bases identical to TRBD2. V gave up 4 bases and J gave up 3 bases; unmatched junction bases: 3. Germline V gene lookup returns CDR1 SGHNT and CDR2 YYREEE (reference sequence). This CDR3 comprises 14 residues.

V and J are TRBV5-5 and TRBJ1-1, with D perhaps TRBD1 (5 bases). CDR1 is SGHKS, CDR2 YYEKEE, per germline (reference sequence). V lost 5 bases, J lost 5 bases, and 10 bases lay in between. The CDR3 is 12 residues long. CDR3 protein: CASSRQGTEAFF. The CDR3 DNA reads as TGTGCCAGCAGTCGTCAGGGAACTGAAGCTTTCTTT.

V usage is TRBV27 and J usage is TRBJ1-5; the D is unclear. In germline, CDR1 is MNHEY, CDR2 SMNVEV (reference sequence). V lost 5 bases and J lost 9, with 11 bases in between. The CDR3 loop spans 12 amino acids. CDR3 sequence: CASSPHYGPQHF. CDR3 sequence (DNA): TGTGCCAGCAGTCCTCATTACGGGCCCCAGCATTTT.